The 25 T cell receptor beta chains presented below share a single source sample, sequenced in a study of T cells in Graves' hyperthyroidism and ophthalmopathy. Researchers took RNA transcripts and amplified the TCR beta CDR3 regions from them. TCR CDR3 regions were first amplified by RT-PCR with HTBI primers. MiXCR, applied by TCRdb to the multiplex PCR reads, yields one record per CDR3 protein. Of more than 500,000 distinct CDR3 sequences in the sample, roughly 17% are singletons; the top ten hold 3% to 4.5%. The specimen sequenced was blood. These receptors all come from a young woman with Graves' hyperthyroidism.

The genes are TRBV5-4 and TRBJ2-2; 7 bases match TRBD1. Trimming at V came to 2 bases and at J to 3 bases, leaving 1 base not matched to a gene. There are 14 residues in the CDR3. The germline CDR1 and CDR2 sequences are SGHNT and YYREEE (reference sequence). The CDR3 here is CASSFDRDTGELFF. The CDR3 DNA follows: TGTGCCAGCAGCTTCGACAGGGACACCGGGGAGCTGTTTTTT. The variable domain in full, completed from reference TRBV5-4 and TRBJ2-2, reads ETGVTQSPTHLIKTRGQQVTLRCSSQSGHNTVSWYQQALGQGPQFIFQYYREEENGRGNFPPRFSGLQFPNYSSELNVNALELDDSALYLCASSFDRDTGELFFGEGSRLTVL.

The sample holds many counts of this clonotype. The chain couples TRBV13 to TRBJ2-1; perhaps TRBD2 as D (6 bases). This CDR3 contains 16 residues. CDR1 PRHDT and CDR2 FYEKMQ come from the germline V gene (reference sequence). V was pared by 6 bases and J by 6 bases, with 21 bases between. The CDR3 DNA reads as TGTGCCAGCAGGCCGATTTTGGGGGAGGAGATCAATGAGCAGTTCTTC. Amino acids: CASRPILGEEINEQFF.

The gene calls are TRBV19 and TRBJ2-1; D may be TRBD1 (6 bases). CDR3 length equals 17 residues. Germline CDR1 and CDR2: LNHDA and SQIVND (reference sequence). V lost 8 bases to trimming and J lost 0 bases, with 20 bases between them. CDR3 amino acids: CASGRLAGDISYNEQFF. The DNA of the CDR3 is TGTGCCAGTGGCCGATTAGCAGGGGATATCTCCTACAATGAGCAGTTCTTC.

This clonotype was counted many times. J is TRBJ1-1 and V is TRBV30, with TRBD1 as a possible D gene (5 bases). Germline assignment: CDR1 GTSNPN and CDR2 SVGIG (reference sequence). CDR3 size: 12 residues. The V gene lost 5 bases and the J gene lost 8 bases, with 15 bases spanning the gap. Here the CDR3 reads CAWGGGRGEAFF. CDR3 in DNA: TGTGCCTGGGGGGGTGGTCGAGGGGAAGCTTTCTTT.

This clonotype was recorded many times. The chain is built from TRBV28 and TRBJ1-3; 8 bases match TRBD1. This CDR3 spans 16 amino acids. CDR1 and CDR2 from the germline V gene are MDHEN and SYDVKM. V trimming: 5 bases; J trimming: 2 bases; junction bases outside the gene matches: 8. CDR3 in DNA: TGTGCCAGCAGTCAGCCGGGACAGGCAGCTGGAAACACCATATATTTT. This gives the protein CASSQPGQAAGNTIYF. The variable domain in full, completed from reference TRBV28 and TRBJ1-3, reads DVKVTQSSRYLVKRTGEKVFLECVQDMDHENMFWYRQDPGLGLRLIYFSYDVKMKEKGDIPEGYSVSREKKERFSLILESASTNQTSMYLCASSQPGQAAGNTIYFGEGSWLTVV.

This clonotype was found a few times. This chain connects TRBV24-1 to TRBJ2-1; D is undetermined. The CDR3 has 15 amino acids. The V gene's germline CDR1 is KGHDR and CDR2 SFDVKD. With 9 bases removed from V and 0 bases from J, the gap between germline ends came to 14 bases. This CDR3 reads CATSTPESSYNEQFF. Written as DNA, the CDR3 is TGTGCCACCTCCACCCCGGAATCCTCCTACAATGAGCAGTTCTTC.

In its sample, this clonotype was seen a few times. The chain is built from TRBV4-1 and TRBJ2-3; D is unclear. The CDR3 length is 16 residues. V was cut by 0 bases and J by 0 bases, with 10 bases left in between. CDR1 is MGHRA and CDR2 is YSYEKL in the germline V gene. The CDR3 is CASSQDRAASTDTQYF. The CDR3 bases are TGCGCCAGCAGCCAAGATCGGGCAGCTAGCACAGATACGCAGTATTTT.

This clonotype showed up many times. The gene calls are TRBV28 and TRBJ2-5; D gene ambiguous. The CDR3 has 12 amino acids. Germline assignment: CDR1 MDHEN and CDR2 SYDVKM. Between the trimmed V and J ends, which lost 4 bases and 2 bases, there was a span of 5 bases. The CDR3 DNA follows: TGTGCCAGCAGTTCAGTTCAAGAGACCCAGTACTTC. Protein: CASSSVQETQYF.

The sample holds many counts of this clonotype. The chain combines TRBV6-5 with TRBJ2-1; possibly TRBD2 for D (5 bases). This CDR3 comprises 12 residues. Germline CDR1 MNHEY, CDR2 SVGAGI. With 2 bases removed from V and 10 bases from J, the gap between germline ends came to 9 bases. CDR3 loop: CASSYRRGEQFF. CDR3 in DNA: TGTGCCAGCAGTTACCGACGGGGAGAGCAGTTCTTC.

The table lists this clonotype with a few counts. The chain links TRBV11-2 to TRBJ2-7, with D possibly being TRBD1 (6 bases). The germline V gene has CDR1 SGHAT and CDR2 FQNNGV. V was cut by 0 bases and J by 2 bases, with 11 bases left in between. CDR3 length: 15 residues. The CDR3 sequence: CASSLEQGVAYEQYF. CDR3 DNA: TGTGCCAGCAGCTTAGAACAGGGCGTAGCCTACGAGCAGTACTTC.

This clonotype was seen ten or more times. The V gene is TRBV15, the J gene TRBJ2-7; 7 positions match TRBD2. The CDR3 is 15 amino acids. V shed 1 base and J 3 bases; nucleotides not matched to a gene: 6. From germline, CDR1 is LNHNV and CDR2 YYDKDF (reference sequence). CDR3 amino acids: CATSRGGGSVYEQYF. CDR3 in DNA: TGTGCCACCAGCAGAGGTGGCGGGAGTGTCTACGAGCAGTACTTC.

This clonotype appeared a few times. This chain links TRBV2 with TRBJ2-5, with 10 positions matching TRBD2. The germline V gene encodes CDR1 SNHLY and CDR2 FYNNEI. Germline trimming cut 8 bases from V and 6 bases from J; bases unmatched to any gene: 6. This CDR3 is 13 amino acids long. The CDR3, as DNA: TGTGCCAGCCCTAGCGGGAGTATGAAGACCCAGTACTTC. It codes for CASPSGSMKTQYF.

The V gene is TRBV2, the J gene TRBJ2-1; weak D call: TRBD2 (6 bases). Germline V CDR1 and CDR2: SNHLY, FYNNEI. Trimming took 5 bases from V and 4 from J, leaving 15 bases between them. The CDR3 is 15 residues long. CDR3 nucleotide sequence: TGTGCCAGCAGTAACGGAGGGCTGACATACAATGAGCAGTTCTTC. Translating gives CASSNGGLTYNEQFF.

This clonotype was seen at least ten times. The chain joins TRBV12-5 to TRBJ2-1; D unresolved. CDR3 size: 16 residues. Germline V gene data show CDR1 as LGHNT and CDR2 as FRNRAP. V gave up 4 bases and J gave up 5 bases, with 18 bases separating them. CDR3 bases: TGTGCTAGTGGTTCAAGGGCTTTGGGCTATGACAATGAGCAGTTCTTC. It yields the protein CASGSRALGYDNEQFF.

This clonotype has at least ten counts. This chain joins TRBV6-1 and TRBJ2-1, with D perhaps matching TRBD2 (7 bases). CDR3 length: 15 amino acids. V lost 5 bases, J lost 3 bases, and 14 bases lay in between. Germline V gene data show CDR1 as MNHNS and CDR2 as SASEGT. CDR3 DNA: TGTGCCAGCAGTTACGGGGGGCCATACTACAATGAGCAGTTCTTC. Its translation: CASSYGGPYYNEQFF.

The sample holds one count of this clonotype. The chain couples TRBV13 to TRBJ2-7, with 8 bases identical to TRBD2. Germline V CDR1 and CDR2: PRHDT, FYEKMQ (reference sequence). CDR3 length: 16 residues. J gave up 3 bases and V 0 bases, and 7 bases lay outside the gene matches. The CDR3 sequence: CASSLGRGGIDYEQYF. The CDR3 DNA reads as TGTGCCAGCAGCTTAGGCCGCGGGGGGATAGACTACGAGCAGTACTTC. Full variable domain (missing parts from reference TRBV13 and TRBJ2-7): AAGVIQSPRHLIKEKRETATLKCYPIPRHDTVYWYQQGPGQDPQFLISFYEKMQSDKGSIPDRFSAQQFSDYHSELNMSSLELGDSALYFCASSLGRGGIDYEQYFGPGTRLTVT.

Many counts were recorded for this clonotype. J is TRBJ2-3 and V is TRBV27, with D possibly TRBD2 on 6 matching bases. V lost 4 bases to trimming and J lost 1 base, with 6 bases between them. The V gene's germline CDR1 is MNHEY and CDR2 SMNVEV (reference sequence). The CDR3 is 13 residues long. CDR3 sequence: CASSWGGTDTQYF. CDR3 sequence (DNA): TGTGCCAGCAGTTGGGGGGGCACAGATACGCAGTATTTT.

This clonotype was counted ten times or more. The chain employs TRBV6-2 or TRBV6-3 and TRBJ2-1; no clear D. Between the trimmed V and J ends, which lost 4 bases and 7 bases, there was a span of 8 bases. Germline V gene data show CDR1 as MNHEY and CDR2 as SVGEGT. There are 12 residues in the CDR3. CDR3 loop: CASSFSRNEQFF. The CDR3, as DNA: TGTGCCAGCAGTTTCTCAAGGAATGAGCAGTTCTTC.

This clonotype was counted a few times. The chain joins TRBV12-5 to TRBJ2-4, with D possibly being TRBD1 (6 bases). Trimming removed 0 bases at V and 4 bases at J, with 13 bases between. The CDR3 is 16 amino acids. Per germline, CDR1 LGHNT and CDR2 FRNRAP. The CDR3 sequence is CASGLVIDRRKNIQYF. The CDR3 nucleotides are TGTGCTAGTGGTTTGGTTATTGACAGGCGGAAAAACATTCAGTACTTC.

CDR3 nucleotides: TGTGCCAGCAGCGCAGCAGCGGACCTTACTTATAATTCACCCCTCCACTTT. Amino acid sequence: CASSAAADLTYNSPLHF. V usage is TRBV9 and J usage is TRBJ1-6; D ambiguous. The CDR3 is 17 residues long. V lost 3 bases and J 4 bases, leaving 17 bases between the germline ends. Germline V CDR1 and CDR2: SGDLS, YYNGEE. The full variable domain, completed using reference TRBV9 and TRBJ1-6, is DSGVTQTPKHLITATGQRVTLRCSPRSGDLSVYWYQQSLDQGLQFLIQYYNGEERAKGNILERFSAQQFPDLHSELNLSSLELGDSALYFCASSAAADLTYNSPLHFGNGTRLTVT.

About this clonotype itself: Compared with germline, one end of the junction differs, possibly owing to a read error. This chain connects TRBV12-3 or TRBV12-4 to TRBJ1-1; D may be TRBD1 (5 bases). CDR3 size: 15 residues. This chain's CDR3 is CAISESGEGYTEAFF. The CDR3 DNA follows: TGTGCCATCAGTGAATCGGGAGAGGGGTACACTGAAGCTTTCTTT.

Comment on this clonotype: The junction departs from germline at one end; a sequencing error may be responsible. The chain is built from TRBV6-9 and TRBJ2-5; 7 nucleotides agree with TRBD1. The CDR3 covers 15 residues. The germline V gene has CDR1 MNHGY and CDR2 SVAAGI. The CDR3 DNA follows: TGTGCCAGCAGTGATTCCCCCGGGTCAGGGGGGACCCAGTACTTC. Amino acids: CASSDSPGSGGTQYF.

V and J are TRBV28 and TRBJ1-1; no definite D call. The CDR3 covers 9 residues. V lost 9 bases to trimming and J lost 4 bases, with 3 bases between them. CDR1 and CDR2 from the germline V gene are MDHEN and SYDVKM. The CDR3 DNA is TGTGCCAGAATCACTGAAGCTTTCTTT. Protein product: CARITEAFF.

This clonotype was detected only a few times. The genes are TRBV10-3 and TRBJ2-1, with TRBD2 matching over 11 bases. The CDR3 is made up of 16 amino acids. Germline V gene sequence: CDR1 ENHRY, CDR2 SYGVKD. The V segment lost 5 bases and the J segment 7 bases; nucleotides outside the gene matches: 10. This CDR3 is CAISKPLAGVPNEQFF. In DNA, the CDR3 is TGTGCCATCAGTAAGCCACTAGCGGGGGTACCTAATGAGCAGTTCTTC.

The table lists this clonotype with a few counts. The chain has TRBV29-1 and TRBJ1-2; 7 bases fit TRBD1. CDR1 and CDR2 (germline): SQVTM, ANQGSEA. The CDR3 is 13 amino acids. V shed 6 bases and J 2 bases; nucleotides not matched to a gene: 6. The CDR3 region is CSVPSTGNYGYTF. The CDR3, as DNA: TGCAGCGTCCCCTCGACAGGGAACTATGGCTACACCTTC.